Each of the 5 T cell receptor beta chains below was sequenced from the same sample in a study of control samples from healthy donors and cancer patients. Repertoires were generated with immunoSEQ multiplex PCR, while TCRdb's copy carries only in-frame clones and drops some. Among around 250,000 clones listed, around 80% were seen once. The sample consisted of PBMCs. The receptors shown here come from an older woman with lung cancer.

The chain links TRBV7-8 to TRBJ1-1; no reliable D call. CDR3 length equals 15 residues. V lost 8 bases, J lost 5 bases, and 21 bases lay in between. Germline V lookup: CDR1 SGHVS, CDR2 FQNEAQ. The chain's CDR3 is CASSLEVQRPTEAFF. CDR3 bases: TGTGCCAGCTCCTTAGAAGTACAGCGACCTACTGAAGCTTTCTTT. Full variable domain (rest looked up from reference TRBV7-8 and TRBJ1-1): GAGVSQSPRYKVAKRGQDVALRCDPISGHVSLFWYQQALGQGPEFLTYFQNEAQLDKSGLPSDRFFAERPEGSVSTLKIQRTQQEDSAVYLCASSLEVQRPTEAFFGQGTRLTVV.

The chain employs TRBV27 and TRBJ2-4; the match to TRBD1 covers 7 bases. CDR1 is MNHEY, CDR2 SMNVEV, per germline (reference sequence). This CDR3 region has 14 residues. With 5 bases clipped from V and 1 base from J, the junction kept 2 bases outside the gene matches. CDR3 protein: CASSDREAKNIQYF. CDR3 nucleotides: TGTGCCAGCAGTGACAGGGAGGCCAAAAACATTCAGTACTTC.

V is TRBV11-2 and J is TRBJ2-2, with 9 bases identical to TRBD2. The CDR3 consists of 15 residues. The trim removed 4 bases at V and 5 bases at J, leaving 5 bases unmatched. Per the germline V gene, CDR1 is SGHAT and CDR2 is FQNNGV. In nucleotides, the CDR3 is TGTGCCAGCAGCTACAGCGGGGGGACTACCGGGGAGCTGTTTTTT. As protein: CASSYSGGTTGELFF.

As DNA, the CDR3 is TGTGCCTGGAGTGAGGGCCAGGGGAATGAAAAACTGTTTTTT. Its translation: CAWSEGQGNEKLFF. The chain employs TRBV30 and TRBJ1-4; D may be TRBD1 (6 bases). Germline CDR1 GTSNPN, CDR2 SVGIG (reference sequence). V dropped 1 base and J dropped 5 bases, with 11 bases sitting between them. This CDR3 has 14 amino acids.

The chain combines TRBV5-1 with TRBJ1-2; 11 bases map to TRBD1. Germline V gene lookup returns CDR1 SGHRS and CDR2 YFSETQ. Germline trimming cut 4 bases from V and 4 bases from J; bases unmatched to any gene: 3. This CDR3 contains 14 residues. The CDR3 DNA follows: TGCGCCAGCAGCGACGGGACAGGGGGCTATGGCTACACCTTC. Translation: CASSDGTGGYGYTF.